Given below is one T cell receptor (beta chain) in context. Its antigen is currently unknown. Trimming left V 1 base short and J 12 bases short, with 21 bases between. The CDR3 spans 15 residues. The germline CDR1 and CDR2 sequences are MGHRA and YSYEKL. This entry belongs to a study of cytomegalovirus exposure and HLA in healthy donors. Study information: The roughly 670 first-cohort repertoires shared a platform with the roughly 130 validation repertoires, as reported in a later analysis. Study outcomes and limitations: The CMV antigen specificity of three CMV-associated chains was confirmed through in vitro analysis.

The roughly 120-subject validation cohort, separate from the roughly 700-subject first cohort, included the donors. Generated by immunoSEQ multiplex PCR, the TCRdb table keeps only in-frame clones and is missing some. This sample has 150,000 to 200,000 clones; 75% to 90% occur once, and the top ten carry approximately 2%. Sequencing input: PBMCs. The origin of this receptor is a woman under 30 in good health and CMV-seronegative. The chain couples TRBV4-1 to TRBJ1-1, with D possibly being TRBD1 (6 bases). The CDR3 here is CASSQALFSYRETFF. The CDR3 bases are TGCGCCAGCAGCCAAGCTCTTTTTTCATACAGGGAGACTTTCTTT.